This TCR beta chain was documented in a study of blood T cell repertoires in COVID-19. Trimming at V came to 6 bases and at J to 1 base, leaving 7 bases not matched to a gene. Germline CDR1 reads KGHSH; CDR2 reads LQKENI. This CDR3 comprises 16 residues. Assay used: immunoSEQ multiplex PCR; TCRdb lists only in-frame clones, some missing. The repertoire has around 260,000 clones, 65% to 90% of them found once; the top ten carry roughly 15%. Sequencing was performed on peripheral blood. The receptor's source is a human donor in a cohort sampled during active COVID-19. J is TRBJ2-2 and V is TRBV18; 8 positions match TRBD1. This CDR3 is CASSTGQGKNTGELFF. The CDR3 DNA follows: TGTGCCAGCTCGACCGGACAGGGTAAGAACACCGGGGAGCTGTTTTTT.